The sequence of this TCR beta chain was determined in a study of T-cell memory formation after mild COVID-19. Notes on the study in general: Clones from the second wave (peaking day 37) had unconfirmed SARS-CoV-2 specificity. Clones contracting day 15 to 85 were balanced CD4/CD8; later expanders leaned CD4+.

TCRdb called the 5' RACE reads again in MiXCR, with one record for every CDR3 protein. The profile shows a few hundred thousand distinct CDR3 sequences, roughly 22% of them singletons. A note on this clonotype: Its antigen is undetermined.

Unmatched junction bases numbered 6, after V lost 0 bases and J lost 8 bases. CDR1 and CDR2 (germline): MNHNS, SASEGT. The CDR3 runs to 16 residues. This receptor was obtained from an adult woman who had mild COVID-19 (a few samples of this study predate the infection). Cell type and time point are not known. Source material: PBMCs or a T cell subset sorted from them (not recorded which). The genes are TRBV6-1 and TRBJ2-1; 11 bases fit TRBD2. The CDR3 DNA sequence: TGTGCCAGCAGTGAAGCGCGTCTAGCGGGAGGTTATGAGCAGTTCTTC. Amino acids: CASSEARLAGGYEQFF.